This entry lists 15 T cell receptor beta chains sequenced from one sample in a study of blood T cell repertoires in COVID-19. Sequencing was performed with immunoSEQ multiplex PCR; in TCRdb, only in-frame clones are kept and a portion is missing. The sample gives approximately 150,000 clones, around 74% of which show up once; around 8.1% is in the top ten. Source material: peripheral blood. Receptors were obtained from a woman aged 60 to 75 with COVID-19, enrolled during active disease.

In DNA form, the CDR3 reads TGTGCCACCAGGGACAGCTTTAACTATGGCTACACCTTC. It is translated as CATRDSFNYGYTF. The chain is built from TRBV24-1 and TRBJ1-2; tentatively, D is TRBD1 (6 bases). Germline-derived CDR1 and CDR2 are KGHDR and SFDVKD. V was cut by 7 bases and J by 1 base, with 9 bases left in between. The CDR3 has 13 amino acids.

The V gene is TRBV30, the J gene TRBJ1-4; D possibly corresponds to TRBD1 (5 bases). The V end lost 2 bases, the J end lost 0 bases, and 10 bases lay between the germline ends. The CDR3 consists of 15 residues. Germline values: CDR1 GTSNPN, CDR2 SVGIG (reference sequence). CDR3 residues: CAWSPGTATNEKLFF. The CDR3, as DNA: TGTGCCTGGAGTCCCGGGACTGCAACTAATGAAAAACTGTTTTTT.

The chain combines TRBV7-8 with TRBJ2-5; 12 nucleotides match TRBD2. This CDR3 is built from 17 residues. The V gene end was trimmed by 1 base and the J gene end by 4 bases; junction bases not matched to a gene: 7. The germline V gene encodes CDR1 SGHVS and CDR2 FQNEAQ. Here the CDR3 DNA reads TGTGCCAGCAGCTTAGGGAGACTAGCGGGGGCTCCAGAGACCCAGTACTTC. Translation: CASSLGRLAGAPETQYF. The full variable domain, in which reference TRBV7-8 and TRBJ2-5 provide the parts outside the CDR3, is GAGVSQSPRYKVAKRGQDVALRCDPISGHVSLFWYQQALGQGPEFLTYFQNEAQLDKSGLPSDRFFAERPEGSVSTLKIQRTQQEDSAVYLCASSLGRLAGAPETQYFGPGTRLLVL.

The chain links TRBV6-1 to TRBJ1-1; maybe TRBD1 (5 bases). There are 14 residues in the CDR3. Trimming removed 3 bases from V and 5 bases from J, with 13 bases in between. The germline gives CDR1 MNHNS, CDR2 SASEGT. The CDR3 coding sequence is TGTGCCAGCAGTGAGGTGGGGCTGGGTACTGAAGCTTTCTTT. Translation: CASSEVGLGTEAFF.

The chain couples TRBV7-9 to TRBJ2-3; 8 positions match TRBD1. Germline trimming cut 5 bases from V and 1 base from J; bases unmatched to any gene: 5. Germline-derived CDR1 and CDR2 are SEHNR and FQNEAQ (reference sequence). CDR3 length equals 15 residues. CDR3 bases: TGTGCCAGCAGCCCGGACAGGGTGGGCACAGATACGCAGTATTTT. Amino acid sequence: CASSPDRVGTDTQYF.

The rearrangement uses TRBV7-2 and TRBJ2-1, with 13 bases lining up with TRBD2. V gave up 5 bases and J gave up 5 bases; unmatched junction bases: 12. Germline assignment: CDR1 SGHTA and CDR2 FQGNSA. This CDR3 comprises 18 residues. CDR3 in amino acids: CASSRTGTSGTVHNEQFF. For the CDR3, the DNA is TGTGCCAGCAGCCGGACAGGGACTAGCGGGACGGTCCACAATGAGCAGTTCTTC.

The chain recombines TRBV7-6 with TRBJ2-1; weak D call: TRBD2 (5 bases). Between the trimmed V and J ends, which lost 4 bases and 0 bases, there was a span of 10 bases. Germline assignment: CDR1 SGHVS and CDR2 FNYEAQ. CDR3 length equals 15 residues. CDR3 sequence (DNA): TGTGCCAGCAGCTCTAGAGGGTTCTCCTACAATGAGCAGTTCTTC. This sequence encodes CASSSRGFSYNEQFF.

V is TRBV6-5 and J is TRBJ2-2; possibly TRBD1 for D (6 bases). CDR1 is MNHEY, CDR2 SVGAGI, per germline. Trimming stripped 6 bases from V and 1 base from J, with 12 bases between. This CDR3 has 15 residues. DNA for the CDR3: TGTGCCAGCAGACCGGGACAATGGAACACCGGGGAGCTGTTTTTT. This translates into CASRPGQWNTGELFF.

The chain has TRBV6-1 and TRBJ2-5; tentative D call: TRBD1 (6 bases). Trimming shortened V by 2 bases and J by 2 bases, and 12 bases separated the two germline ends. The germline CDR1 and CDR2 sequences are MNHNS and SASEGT. CDR3 length equals 15 residues. The CDR3 region has the DNA TGTGCCAGCAGTGAATGGTTTGACAGGCAAGAGACCCAGTACTTC. Protein sequence: CASSEWFDRQETQYF.

This chain joins TRBV11-3 and TRBJ1-1, with D unresolved. Between the trimmed V and J ends, which lost 5 bases and 3 bases, there was a span of 19 bases. From germline, CDR1 is SGHNT and CDR2 YENEEA. The CDR3 covers 16 residues. The CDR3 sequence: CASSHPLPWAYTEAFF. The CDR3 DNA is TGTGCCAGCAGCCACCCCCTACCGTGGGCCTACACTGAAGCTTTCTTT.

The chain joins TRBV28 to TRBJ2-7; TRBD1 might be the D (5 bases). V was cut by 2 bases and J by 6 bases, with 8 bases left in between. Germline lookup yields CDR1 MDHEN and CDR2 SYDVKM. The CDR3 sequence is 12 residues long. CDR3 sequence (DNA): TGTGCCAGCAGTTTACCAGGGCTCGAGCAGTACTTC. Its translation is CASSLPGLEQYF.

The V and J genes are TRBV5-1 and TRBJ1-2, with D perhaps TRBD1 (6 bases). The V gene's germline CDR1 is SGHRS and CDR2 YFSETQ. This CDR3 spans 13 amino acids. Trimming shortened V by 0 bases and J by 6 bases, and 9 bases separated the two germline ends. The CDR3 protein is CASSLAGDHGYTF. In nucleotides, the CDR3 is TGCGCCAGCAGCTTGGCAGGGGACCATGGCTACACCTTC.

V usage is TRBV7-8 and J usage is TRBJ2-1, with 9 bases that match TRBD1. V gave up 7 bases and J gave up 4 bases; unmatched junction bases: 5. CDR1 is SGHVS and CDR2 is FQNEAQ in the germline V gene. CDR3 size: 14 residues. CDR3 protein: CASTSGTGYNEQFF. Here the CDR3 DNA reads TGTGCCAGCACCTCCGGGACAGGGTACAATGAGCAGTTCTTC.

The CDR3 here is CASSYPGGASSYEQYV. The CDR3 bases are TGTGCCAGCAGTTACCCCGGGGGGGCAAGCTCCTACGAGCAGTACGTC. The chain combines TRBV6-2 or TRBV6-3 with TRBJ2-7, with TRBD2 matching over 8 bases. Per the germline V gene, CDR1 is MNHEY and CDR2 is SVGEGT. Trimming cost V 2 bases and J 0 bases; bases outside gene matches: 6. The CDR3 extends over 16 amino acids.

V is TRBV7-8 and J is TRBJ2-3, with 10 bases lining up with TRBD2. This CDR3 region has 16 residues. V shed 4 bases, J shed 2 bases, and the junction held 6 bases outside the gene matches. Looked up from germline, CDR1 is SGHVS and CDR2 is FQNEAQ. This CDR3 reads CASSYRTSGPTDTQYF. The CDR3 bases are TGTGCCAGCAGCTACCGGACTAGCGGACCCACAGATACGCAGTATTTT.